The next 7 T cell receptor beta chains were all read from a single sample in a study of human T cells and chemical hapten exposure. As to time point: patch test 2, 6 weeks after DPC sensitization. The treatment denotes: therapeutic diphenylcyclopropenone sensitization with weekly scalp DPC. TCRdb reanalysed the RACE reads using MiXCR and keeps one entry per CDR3 protein. The sample has some 90,000 distinct CDR3 sequences, about an eighth seen once; the top ten hold 2.5% to 4%. Sequenced here: whole blood, sampled in connection with sensitization to the hapten diphenylcyclopropenone (DPC). The receptors come from a woman in her forties with alopecia areata. Some clones in this sample may be carry-over from other donors' samples.

There are many counts of this clonotype. This chain connects TRBV7-8 to TRBJ2-3; possible D gene TRBD1, 6 bases. The CDR3 consists of 17 residues. V lost 1 base and J lost 2, with 16 bases in between. In germline, CDR1 is SGHVS, CDR2 FQNEAQ. CDR3 in amino acids: CASSLVTGQLDTDTQYF. CDR3 bases: TGTGCCAGCAGCTTAGTCACAGGGCAGTTGGACACAGATACGCAGTATTTT. Full variable domain (missing parts from reference TRBV7-8 and TRBJ2-3): GAGVSQSPRYKVAKRGQDVALRCDPISGHVSLFWYQQALGQGPEFLTYFQNEAQLDKSGLPSDRFFAERPEGSVSTLKIQRTQQEDSAVYLCASSLVTGQLDTDTQYFGPGTRLTVL.

This clonotype was detected many times. V and J are TRBV25-1 and TRBJ2-3, with a tentative D call TRBD1 (6 bases). The V gene lost 2 bases and the J gene lost 4 bases, with 19 bases spanning the gap. The CDR3 has 17 amino acids. CDR1 MGHDK and CDR2 SYGVNS come from the germline V gene. CDR3 residues: CASSEEGRGKEADTQYF. Written as DNA, the CDR3 is TGTGCCAGCAGTGAAGAAGGCAGGGGTAAAGAGGCAGATACGCAGTATTTT.

V gene TRBV18 combines with J gene TRBJ1-1; 8 bases match TRBD1. The CDR3 has 16 amino acids. V was clipped by 4 bases and J by 7 bases; unmatched bases: 14. Germline V gene data show CDR1 as KGHSH and CDR2 as LQKENI. CDR3: CASSLSMDRVDGEAFF. CDR3 sequence (DNA): TGTGCCAGCTCACTTTCTATGGACAGGGTGGATGGTGAAGCTTTCTTT.

In its sample, this clonotype was seen many times. The chain has TRBV7-2 and TRBJ1-3; the D is unclear. The CDR3 totals 15 residues. Trimming shortened V by 2 bases and J by 0 bases, and 8 bases separated the two germline ends. The V gene's germline CDR1 is SGHTA and CDR2 FQGNSA. In nucleotides, the CDR3 is TGTGCCAGCAGCTTAAGTCAGGTCTCTGGAAACACCATATATTTT. Translated: CASSLSQVSGNTIYF.

In this sample, this clonotype turned up a few times. The chain couples TRBV7-9 to TRBJ1-4; D remains ambiguous. The CDR3 is 14 amino acids. CDR1 is SEHNR and CDR2 is FQNEAQ in the germline V gene (reference sequence). V was cut by 3 bases and J by 4 bases, with 9 bases left in between. CDR3 DNA sequence: TGTGCCAGCAGCTTCATTGGGTTTAATGAAAAACTGTTTTTT. This translates into CASSFIGFNEKLFF.

This clonotype was detected a few times. This sequence joins TRBV7-9 and TRBJ2-7; 8 bases fit TRBD2. The V segment lost 2 bases and the J segment 1 base; nucleotides outside the gene matches: 1. This CDR3 has 14 residues. Per germline, CDR1 SEHNR and CDR2 FQNEAQ (reference sequence). CDR3 DNA sequence: TGTGCCAGCAGCTTACAGCGGGAGTCCTACGAGCAGTACTTC. It codes for CASSLQRESYEQYF.

This clonotype was picked up many times. The gene calls are TRBV15 and TRBJ1-2; D ambiguous. The V gene lost 0 bases and the J gene lost 5 bases, with 7 bases spanning the gap. The germline CDR1 and CDR2 sequences are LNHNV and YYDKDF (reference sequence). This CDR3 spans 13 amino acids. In DNA, the CDR3 is TGTGCCACCAGCAGAGAAGGGAATTATGGCTACACCTTC. It specifies CATSREGNYGYTF.